The rows below give T cell receptor beta chains drawn from one sample of a study of OX40 agonist ivuxolimab in advanced cancers. The method was immunoSEQ multiplex PCR; TCRdb's version includes in-frame clones alone and lacks a portion of them. The table includes under 95,000 clones, around nine tenths detected once. Material: CD4+ or CD8+ T cells sorted from blood, obtained in a trial of the OX40 agonist ivuxolimab. All receptors come from an adult with an advanced solid tumor such as melanoma, head and neck, liver or kidney cancer. CDR3s include the opening cysteine and the closing phenylalanine or tryptophan. The order of the fields is clone size, V gene, D gene, J gene, CDR3 DNA, CDR3 protein. D genes are given only for firm matches. Expanded clones get a size class; other rows say once, few or many, or leave the size out.

-	TRBV7-9	-	TRBJ1-5	TGTGCCAGCAGCCCGAGGGGAGGGGGGTTGAATAACCAGCATTTT	CASSPRGGGLNNQHF
-	TRBV6-1	-	TRBJ2-7	TGTGCCAGCACCGCATCGGCAGGGGACTCCTACGAGCAGTACTTC	CASTASAGDSYEQYF
-	TRBV19	TRBD1	TRBJ1-5	TGTGCCAGTAGTAAGGGGGCGCCTAGTAATCAGCCCCAGCATTTT	CASSKGAPSNQPQHF
-	TRBV18	-	TRBJ1-1	TGTGCCAGCTCTTCCCAAACCATGACCGGGACTGCTAACACTGAAGCTTTCTTT	CASSSQTMTGTANTEAFF
-	TRBV27	TRBD1	TRBJ2-5	TGTGCCAGCAGTCAAAGGGGGCGTATGGAGACCCAGTACTTC	CASSQRGRMETQYF
-	TRBV2	-	TRBJ1-4	TGTGCCAGCAGGATTCCCGGGGTTGAAAAACTGTTTTTT	CASRIPGVEKLFF
-	TRBV19	-	TRBJ2-2	TGTGCCAGTACGAGGTTGTCCGTAGGCACCGGGGAGCTGTTTTTT	CASTRLSVGTGELFF
-	TRBV7-2	-	TRBJ2-7	TGTGCCAGCAGCGTGGGGACAACCTACGAGCAGTACTTC	CASSVGTTYEQYF
-	TRBV6-1	-	TRBJ1-3	TGTGCCAGCAGTGAACAGGTCTCTGGAAACACCATATATTTT	CASSEQVSGNTIYF
few	TRBV19	-	TRBJ2-6	TGTGCCAGTAGTTCCCCCCGACAGGCCTCTGGGGCCAACGTCCTGACTTTC	CASSSPRQASGANVLTF
-	TRBV7-8	-	TRBJ1-5	TGTGCCAGCAGCTTAAACAGGGAGGATCAGCCCCAGCATTTT	CASSLNREDQPQHF
-	TRBV11-2	TRBD1	TRBJ1-6	TGTGCCAGCAGCTTAGAGGGCAGGGGGGATTCACCCCTCCACTTT	CASSLEGRGDSPLHF
-	TRBV2	TRBD1	TRBJ2-7	TGTGCCAGCAGTCCCGGGACAGGGATCGACGAGCAGTACTTC	CASSPGTGIDEQYF
-	TRBV6-4	TRBD1	TRBJ2-1	TGTGCCAGCAGTGGTGGACAGGGTCTGGGGCAGTTCTTC	CASSGGQGLGQFF
-	TRBV15	-	TRBJ2-7	TGTGCCACCAGCAGAAGGGCGGGCGAGCTCTACGAGCAGTACTTC	CATSRRAGELYEQYF
-	TRBV4-2	-	TRBJ2-5	TGTGCCAGCAGCCAGGATGACACCTACGGGGAGACCCAGTACTTC	CASSQDDTYGETQYF
-	TRBV30	-	TRBJ2-3	TGTGCCTGGAGCTGGCCTTCCAGCACAGATACGCAGTATTTT	CAWSWPSSTDTQYF
-	TRBV28	TRBD1	TRBJ2-7	TGTGCCAGCAGTTTATTGGGACAGGGGATAGACTACGAGCAGTACTTC	CASSLLGQGIDYEQYF
few	TRBV14	-	TRBJ1-6	TGTGCCAGCAGCCAATTTATCCGGATGCCCCTCCACTTT	CASSQFIRMPLHF
-	TRBV27	TRBD1	TRBJ1-5	TGTGCCAGCAGTTTTCAAGGGACAGCAAATCAGCCCCAGCATTTT	CASSFQGTANQPQHF
-	TRBV15	-	TRBJ1-6	TGTGCCACCAGCAGAGATCTTTCGGAAACCCTCCACTTT	CATSRDLSETLHF
-	TRBV11-2	-	TRBJ2-7	TGTGCCAGCAGCCCAGGACTCCTATACGAGCAGTACTTC	CASSPGLLYEQYF
-	TRBV7-2	-	TRBJ1-4	TGTGCCAGCAGCTTAGGCGGGGGGCGGGGGGCAACTAATGAAAAACTGTTTTTT	CASSLGGGRGATNEKLFF
-	TRBV7-2	TRBD1	TRBJ2-2	TGTGCCAGCAACGTCCAGGGGGAAGGGAAGCTGTTTTTT	CASNVQGEGKLFF
-	TRBV7-9	TRBD1	TRBJ1-6	TGTGCCAGCAGCTCCACCCTCGGGACAGCTAATTCACCCCTCCACTTT	CASSSTLGTANSPLHF
-	TRBV5-4	TRBD1	TRBJ1-4	TGTGCCAGCAGCCCCGGGACAGGGGATGAAAAACTGTTTTTT	CASSPGTGDEKLFF
-	TRBV10-3	-	TRBJ2-7	TGTGCCATCAGTATACAGGGACTCGCTTACGAGCAGTACTTC	CAISIQGLAYEQYF
-	TRBV6-5	-	TRBJ2-7	TGTGCCAGCAGTTACAGTGTGTCCCCCGGATACGAGCAGTACTTC	CASSYSVSPGYEQYF
-	TRBV30	TRBD1	TRBJ1-2	TGTGCCTGGAGTATGGGACAGAACTATGGCTACACCTTC	CAWSMGQNYGYTF
-	TRBV11-2	TRBD2	TRBJ2-5	TGTGCCAGCACCTGGGGCGGGAGCCAAGAGACCCAGTACTTC	CASTWGGSQETQYF
-	TRBV30	-	TRBJ2-2	TGTGCCTGGAGTTATAGGGGGAACACCGGGGAGCTGTTTTTT	CAWSYRGNTGELFF
once	TRBV7-2	TRBD1	TRBJ1-4	TGTGCCAGCAGCTTATTCAGGGACAGGGTTAATGAAAAACTGTTTTTT	CASSLFRDRVNEKLFF
-	TRBV7-2	TRBD1	TRBJ1-4	TGTGCCAGCAGCCCGCGACAGGGGGCAGATGAAAAACTGTTTTTT	CASSPRQGADEKLFF
-	TRBV10-3	-	TRBJ2-3	TGTGCCACTAGGACGGGGGGCGGCACAGATACGCAGTATTTT	CATRTGGGTDTQYF
-	TRBV4-3	TRBD2	TRBJ2-5	TGCGCCAGCAGCCAAGAGAGGGCGGGACTAGCGGGGGGATTCCAAGAGACCCAGTACTTC	CASSQERAGLAGGFQETQYF
-	TRBV5-5	-	TRBJ1-4	TGTGCCAGCAGCCCCTCGTCGGGGACTTATAATGAAAAACTGTTTTTT	CASSPSSGTYNEKLFF
-	TRBV23-1	-	TRBJ2-7	TGCGCCAGCGGACGCGGCTGGACTCCTTACTACGAGCAGTACTTC	CASGRGWTPYYEQYF
-	TRBV6-1	-	TRBJ2-3	TGTGCCAGCGGGACCGGGGCATCTAGCACAGATACGCAGTATTTT	CASGTGASSTDTQYF
-	TRBV12-5	-	TRBJ1-5	TGTGCTAGTGGTTTCTTGTCCGATGGGACCACGGCTGGTCAGCCCCAGCATTTT	CASGFLSDGTTAGQPQHF
-	TRBV7-2	TRBD1	TRBJ1-1	TGTGCCAGCAGCTTAGATGGGACAGGGACTGAAGCTTTCTTT	CASSLDGTGTEAFF
-	TRBV5-5	-	TRBJ1-4	TGTGCCAGCAGCTTCCGGCCCGAGGTGGGTGAAAAACTGTTTTTT	CASSFRPEVGEKLFF
-	TRBV25-1	TRBD1	TRBJ2-1	TGTGCCAGCAGTGAATCAAGGGGGCCCCTTTTAAACAATGAGCAGTTCTTC	CASSESRGPLLNNEQFF
-	TRBV7-2	-	TRBJ2-7	TGTGCCAGCAGCTTAAGAAGGGAAGGACTGGGGGAGCAGTACTTC	CASSLRREGLGEQYF
-	TRBV18	-	TRBJ2-1	TGTGCCAGCTCGGAGGGTGTAGGGTCCTACAATGAGCAGTTCTTC	CASSEGVGSYNEQFF
-	TRBV27	-	TRBJ1-2	TGTGCCAGCAGTTACCTTCAGGGTAAAGGCGTAGATGGCTACACCTTC	CASSYLQGKGVDGYTF
few	TRBV5-1	-	TRBJ1-6	TGCGCCAGCAGCTACGGGGAGCGGAATTCACCCCTCCACTTT	CASSYGERNSPLHF
-	TRBV11-2	-	TRBJ1-1	TGTGCCAGCAGATCCGGCAACTTGGGCACTGAAGCTTTCTTT	CASRSGNLGTEAFF
-	TRBV15	-	TRBJ1-6	TGTGCCACCAGCAGAGGGGACTCAAATTCACCCCTCCACTTT	CATSRGDSNSPLHF
-	TRBV29-1	-	TRBJ2-7	TGCAGCGTTGATTCCAATACTGACGAGCAGTACTTC	CSVDSNTDEQYF
-	TRBV7-2	-	TRBJ2-3	TGTGCCAGCAGCTCCCTTCTGGGAGATACGCAGTATTTT	CASSSLLGDTQYF
-	TRBV7-3	-	TRBJ2-1	TGTGCCAGCAGCCCCCAGGGGGACTTCTCCTACAATGAGCAGTTCTTC	CASSPQGDFSYNEQFF
-	TRBV7-8	-	TRBJ2-2	TGTGCCAGCAGCTTAGCAAAGGCCGGGACCTCGACCGGGGAGCTGTTTTTT	CASSLAKAGTSTGELFF
-	TRBV27	-	TRBJ1-4	TGTGCCAGCAGTTACTCAGGGGTTAGGGATGAAAAACTGTTTTTT	CASSYSGVRDEKLFF
-	TRBV18	TRBD1	TRBJ1-6	TGTGCCAGCTCACAGGGACAGCGCGTTGGTTCACCCCTCCACTTT	CASSQGQRVGSPLHF